This T cell receptor (beta chain) derives from a study of blood T cells in healthy people across ages. A J-beta primer mix and a sample-barcoded 5' primer were used in a second PCR of roughly 7 to 12 cycles. TCRdb reprocessed the 5' RACE reads with MiXCR, giving one entry per CDR3 protein. The sample contains some 1,000,000 distinct CDR3 sequences, roughly 24% of which appear only once. Trimming cost V 1 base and J 9 bases, with 9 bases left between them. Germline V gives CDR1 SGHTA, CDR2 FQGNSA. This CDR3 region has 13 residues. The same sample was also used in a study of T cells of mothers and their children. That study reports: A few healthy Caucasian mothers and their six children donated.

The sequence was collected from a girl aged 2-10 years in good health. Sequences were obtained from blood. This chain links TRBV7-2 with TRBJ2-2; tentatively, D is TRBD2 (5 bases). CDR3 nucleotide sequence: TGTGCCAGCAGCTTAGTACCGGGAAGGGAGCTGTTTTTT. Amino acids: CASSLVPGRELFF.